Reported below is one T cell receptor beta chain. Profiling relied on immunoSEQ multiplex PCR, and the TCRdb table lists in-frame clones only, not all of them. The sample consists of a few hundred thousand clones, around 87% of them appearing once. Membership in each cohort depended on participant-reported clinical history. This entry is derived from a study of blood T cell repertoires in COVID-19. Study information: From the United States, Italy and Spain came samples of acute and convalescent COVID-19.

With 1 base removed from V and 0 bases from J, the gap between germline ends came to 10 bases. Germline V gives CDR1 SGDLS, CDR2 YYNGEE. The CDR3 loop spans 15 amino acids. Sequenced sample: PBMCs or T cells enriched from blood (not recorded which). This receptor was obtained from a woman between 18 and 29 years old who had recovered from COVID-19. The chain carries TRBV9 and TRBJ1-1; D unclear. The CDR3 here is CASSVSGLLNTEAFF. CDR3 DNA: TGTGCCAGCAGCGTATCCGGTCTTTTGAACACTGAAGCTTTCTTT.